The 20 T cell receptor beta chains below all came from one sample that was sequenced in a study of identical twins. TCRdb recomputed calls from the 5' RACE reads with MiXCR, one row per CDR3 protein. This table has about 200,000 distinct CDR3 sequences, 9.4% appearing once. The sample was memory (CD45RO+) T cells sorted from blood. The receptor source for this set is a woman aged 18-29 years in good health.

The chain combines TRBV6-2 or TRBV6-3 with TRBJ2-2; TRBD2 agrees at 9 bases. V was pared by 7 bases and J by 6 bases, with 3 bases of the junction left unmatched. CDR3 length equals 13 residues. Germline lookup yields CDR1 MNHEY and CDR2 SVGEGT. CDR3: CASNEREAGELFF. For the CDR3, the DNA is TGTGCCAGCAATGAGCGGGAGGCCGGGGAGCTGTTTTTT.

At least ten counts were recorded for this clonotype. This chain connects TRBV12-3 or TRBV12-4 to TRBJ1-1, with 8 bases matching TRBD1. The CDR3 sequence is 12 residues long. J gave up 11 bases and V 7 bases, and 9 bases lay outside the gene matches. CDR3 region: CASTGVGDRAFF. The CDR3 DNA is TGTGCCAGCACCGGGGTAGGGGACAGGGCTTTCTTT.

This clonotype has just a few counts. CDR3 amino acids: CGVAGDTYEQYF. The CDR3 DNA is TGCGGGGTAGCGGGGGATACCTACGAGCAGTACTTC. The chain employs TRBV20-1 and TRBJ2-7; 9 bases are a match to TRBD2. CDR3 length: 12 amino acids. CDR1 and CDR2 from the germline V gene are DFQATT and SNEGSKA (reference sequence).

CDR3 residues: CASSDREVTGELFF. The DNA for the CDR3 is TGTGCCAGCAGTGACAGGGAGGTCACCGGGGAGCTGTTTTTT. The chain combines TRBV6-4 with TRBJ2-2; tentatively, D is TRBD2 (6 bases). The CDR3 runs to 14 residues. Germline V CDR1 and CDR2: MRHNA, SNTAGT. Trimming took 2 bases from V and 4 from J, leaving 8 bases between them.

The rearrangement joins TRBV7-2 to TRBJ1-2; D might be TRBD1 (6 bases). From germline, CDR1 is SGHTA and CDR2 FQGNSA. The CDR3 sequence is 15 residues long. The V gene lost 5 bases and the J gene lost 0 bases, with 13 bases spanning the gap. This chain's CDR3 is CASSANRVANYGYTF. In DNA, the CDR3 is TGTGCCAGCAGCGCCAACAGGGTAGCTAACTATGGCTACACCTTC.

The chain is built from TRBV6-5 and TRBJ2-6; 7 positions match TRBD1. V shed 0 bases, J shed 1 base, and the junction held 3 bases outside the gene matches. This CDR3 region has 17 residues. The germline gives CDR1 MNHEY, CDR2 SVGAGI. CDR3 sequence reads: CASSYSATGSGANVLTF. CDR3 DNA sequence: TGTGCCAGCAGTTACTCCGCGACAGGGTCTGGGGCCAACGTCCTGACTTTC.

This clonotype was recorded a few times. J is TRBJ1-1 and V is TRBV20-1; D is uncertain. CDR1 is DFQATT and CDR2 is SNEGSKA in the germline V gene (reference sequence). The CDR3 totals 13 residues. The ends were cut back, 0 bases at V and 1 base at J, with 6 bases in the middle. The CDR3 is CSARDLRNTEAFF. For the CDR3, the DNA is TGCAGTGCTAGAGATCTAAGGAACACTGAAGCTTTCTTT.

The V gene is TRBV20-1, the J gene TRBJ2-7, with TRBD1 matching 9 bases. J lost 7 bases, V lost 3 bases, and 10 bases had no gene match. This CDR3 contains 14 residues. Germline CDR1 reads DFQATT; CDR2 reads SNEGSKA (reference sequence). CDR3 coding DNA: TGCAGTGCTAGTCTGGGACAGGGAGGTCAGGAGCAGTACTTC. Amino acid sequence: CSASLGQGGQEQYF.

The chain recombines TRBV10-3 with TRBJ1-1, with no clear D. The CDR3 is 14 residues long. Germline-derived CDR1 and CDR2 are ENHRY and SYGVKD. The V end lost 0 bases, the J end lost 1 base, and 6 bases lay between the germline ends. The CDR3 reads CAISESVENTEAFF. CDR3 nucleotide sequence: TGTGCCATCAGTGAGTCGGTTGAGAACACTGAAGCTTTCTTT.

This clonotype has just a few counts. This chain uses TRBV11-2 with TRBJ2-4; D gene ambiguous. Germline V CDR1 and CDR2: SGHAT, FQNNGV. There are 15 residues in the CDR3. Between the trimmed V and J ends, which lost 0 bases and 7 bases, there was a span of 13 bases. The CDR3 coding sequence is TGTGCCAGCAGCTTAGATCAAACTATACGGAACATTCAGTACTTC. Translating gives CASSLDQTIRNIQYF. Drawing the rest from reference TRBV11-2 and TRBJ2-4, the complete variable domain is EAGVAQSPRYKIIEKRQSVAFWCNPISGHATLYWYQQILGQGPKLLIQFQNNGVVDDSQLPKDRFSAERLKGVDSTLKIQPAKLEDSAVYLCASSLDQTIRNIQYFGAGTRLSVL.

This clonotype was counted many times. The rearrangement uses TRBV5-5 and TRBJ2-5; 10 bases line up with TRBD1. The CDR3 spans 17 residues. Trimming cost V 5 bases and J 0 bases; bases outside gene matches: 10. Germline-derived CDR1 and CDR2 are SGHKS and YYEKEE (reference sequence). For the CDR3, the DNA is TGTGCCAGCAGATTCGGACAGGGGGGCACTTACCAAGAGACCCAGTACTTC. Amino acids: CASRFGQGGTYQETQYF. The full variable domain, with the rest looked up from reference TRBV5-5 and TRBJ2-5, is DAGVTQSPTHLIKTRGQQVTLRCSPISGHKSVSWYQQVLGQGPQFIFQYYEKEERGRGNFPDRFSARQFPNYSSELNVNALLLGDSALYLCASRFGQGGTYQETQYFGPGTRLLVL.

In this sample, this clonotype turned up many times. This sequence joins TRBV6-5 and TRBJ1-1; D ambiguous. The CDR3 spans 13 residues. Trimming removed 2 bases at V and 4 bases at J, with 8 bases between. Germline assignment: CDR1 MNHEY and CDR2 SVGAGI. The DNA of the CDR3 is TGTGCCAGCAGTTACGGCCTGGGCACTGAAGCTTTCTTT. Amino acids: CASSYGLGTEAFF.

This clonotype was observed a few times. The chain uses TRBV20-1 and TRBJ2-7, with 7 positions matching TRBD2. From germline, CDR1 is DFQATT and CDR2 SNEGSKA (reference sequence). The CDR3 length is 12 residues. With 7 bases clipped from V and 4 bases from J, the junction kept 7 bases outside the gene matches. The CDR3 protein is CSVAGGGYEQYF. The CDR3 DNA sequence: TGCAGTGTAGCTGGCGGGGGTTACGAGCAGTACTTC.

The chain uses TRBV7-2 and TRBJ2-5; TRBD1 is a possible D gene (5 bases). V lost 1 base, J lost 0 bases, and 9 bases lay in between. The CDR3 consists of 15 residues. Germline values: CDR1 SGHTA, CDR2 FQGNSA. CDR3 coding DNA: TGTGCCAGCAGCTTAGGACAGACGTACCAAGAGACCCAGTACTTC. It specifies CASSLGQTYQETQYF.

The chain has TRBV12-3 or TRBV12-4 and TRBJ2-3, with D perhaps TRBD2 (6 bases). V was clipped by 7 bases and J by 0 bases, with 11 bases between them. This CDR3 has 14 amino acids. The CDR3 sequence: CASTRTTSTDTQYF. The CDR3 DNA reads as TGTGCCAGCACTCGGACTACCAGCACAGATACGCAGTATTTT.

This clonotype was detected only a few times. The chain uses TRBV10-3 and TRBJ1-2; 7 bases are a match to TRBD1. The V gene's germline CDR1 is ENHRY and CDR2 SYGVKD. The trim removed 7 bases at V and 7 bases at J, leaving 6 bases unmatched. The CDR3 extends over 12 amino acids. For the CDR3, the DNA is TGTGCCATCATGGAGGGGGCCGGTGGCTACACCTTC. It encodes CAIMEGAGGYTF.

The rearrangement joins TRBV3-1 to TRBJ2-1; TRBD2 is a possible D gene (5 bases). CDR1 is LGHDT, CDR2 YNNKEL, per germline (reference sequence). The V end was cut by 2 bases, the J end by 8 bases, with 10 bases between. The CDR3 is made up of 13 amino acids. The CDR3 here is CASSQMVGDEQFF. The CDR3 nucleotides are TGTGCCAGCAGCCAAATGGTCGGGGATGAGCAGTTCTTC.

In its sample, this clonotype was seen a few times. V is TRBV20-1 and J is TRBJ2-7; no reliable D call. CDR3 length: 12 residues. Trimming cost V 4 bases and J 6 bases, with 13 bases left between them. Germline lookup yields CDR1 DFQATT and CDR2 SNEGSKA (reference sequence). This chain's CDR3 is CSANPPVGEQYF. CDR3 DNA sequence: TGCAGTGCTAATCCCCCGGTAGGCGAGCAGTACTTC.

This clonotype has more than one count but fewer than ten. This rearrangement joins TRBV3-1 to TRBJ2-5; tentatively, D is TRBD1 or TRBD2 (6 bases each). The V gene's germline CDR1 is LGHDT and CDR2 YNNKEL (reference sequence). The CDR3 has 14 amino acids. Deletions cut 6 bases from V and 1 base from J, with 12 bases between. CDR3 amino acids: CASRKEGGQETQYF. For the CDR3, the DNA is TGTGCCAGCAGAAAAGAGGGGGGCCAAGAGACCCAGTACTTC.

This clonotype has only a few counts. This sequence joins TRBV5-1 and TRBJ2-7; TRBD1 might be the D (6 bases). V was cut by 4 bases and J by 4 bases, with 9 bases left in between. Germline V lookup: CDR1 SGHRS, CDR2 YFSETQ. The CDR3 has 12 residues. The CDR3 sequence: CASSTDRYEQYF. In DNA, the CDR3 is TGCGCCAGCAGCACGGACAGATACGAGCAGTACTTC.